This T cell receptor (beta chain) came from a study of control samples from healthy donors and cancer patients. The protocol was immunoSEQ multiplex PCR, while the TCRdb copy is restricted to in-frame clones and leaves out a portion. The sample holds fewer than 200,000 clones, around 93% seen once. CDR3 length: 15 residues. The V gene end was trimmed by 1 base and the J gene end by 3 bases; junction bases not matched to a gene: 2. Germline loops: CDR1 MNHNS, CDR2 SASEGT. This chain connects TRBV6-1 to TRBJ1-5; 8 nucleotides match TRBD1. The sequencing input was blood. This TCR came from a woman aged 55-70 years in good health. For the CDR3, the DNA is TGTGCCAGCAGTGAAGAGACAGGGGACAATCAGCCCCAGCATTTT. It codes for CASSEETGDNQPQHF.